This passage covers 23 T cell receptor beta chains from one sample sequenced in a study of blood T cell repertoires in COVID-19. Profiling relied on immunoSEQ multiplex PCR, and the TCRdb table lists in-frame clones only, not all of them. The sample carries 270,000 or so clones, around 85% recorded once. Sequencing used peripheral blood. The receptors derive from a woman younger than 45 with COVID-19, enrolled during active disease.

About this clone: Other DNA sequences in the sample encode the same CDR3. This chain uses TRBV18 with TRBJ2-5; 7 nucleotides align to TRBD1. The ends lost 1 base at V and 5 bases at J; junction bases unmatched: 4. CDR3 length: 14 amino acids. The V gene's germline CDR1 is KGHSH and CDR2 LQKENI. DNA of the CDR3: TGTGCCAGCTCACCACGAGGGGGCCAGGAGACCCAGTACTTC. Amino acids: CASSPRGGQETQYF.

The chain couples TRBV14 to TRBJ2-1; D call uncertain. CDR3 length: 13 residues. V gave up 1 base and J gave up 3 bases, with 4 bases separating them. Looked up from germline, CDR1 is SGHDN and CDR2 is FVKESK. CDR3 in amino acids: CASSQGVYNEQFF. The CDR3 nucleotides are TGTGCCAGCAGCCAAGGAGTCTACAATGAGCAGTTCTTC.

This chain connects TRBV27 to TRBJ2-3, with TRBD2 matching 10 bases. The CDR3 has 14 amino acids. With V trimmed by 9 bases and J by 4 bases, 7 bases remained unmatched. Germline V gene sequence: CDR1 MNHEY, CDR2 SMNVEV (reference sequence). CDR3 in amino acids: CASLSGGAPDTQYF. The CDR3 nucleotides are TGTGCCAGTCTGAGCGGGGGGGCCCCAGATACGCAGTATTTT.

This chain uses TRBV28 with TRBJ2-3, with D possibly being TRBD2 (6 bases). The V gene's germline CDR1 is MDHEN and CDR2 SYDVKM. CDR3 length equals 18 residues. Trimming cost V 4 bases and J 5 bases, with 25 bases left between them. The DNA for the CDR3 is TGTGCCAGCAGTTCACAAAGGCCGTGGAGGGGAACGGGAGATACGCAGTATTTT. Translation gives CASSSQRPWRGTGDTQYF.

A few counts support this clone. V usage is TRBV7-8 and J usage is TRBJ1-1; D not certain. V was cut by 1 base and J by 3 bases, with 9 bases left in between. The CDR3 runs to 14 residues. CDR1 and CDR2 (germline): SGHVS, FQNEAQ. The CDR3 is CASSLGEGYTEAFF. The CDR3 DNA is TGTGCCAGCAGCTTAGGTGAGGGTTACACTGAAGCTTTCTTT.

J is TRBJ2-1 and V is TRBV10-3; D not resolved. V lost 4 bases and J 7 bases, leaving 8 bases between the germline ends. CDR1 and CDR2 (germline): ENHRY, SYGVKD. The length of the CDR3 is 12 residues. The CDR3 protein is CAISVSLNEQFF. The CDR3 nucleotides read TGTGCCATCAGTGTTTCCCTTAATGAGCAGTTCTTC.

V is TRBV29-1 and J is TRBJ2-2, with 8 bases fitting TRBD1. This CDR3 has 14 amino acids. With V trimmed by 4 bases and J by 2 bases, 3 bases remained unmatched. Germline V gene lookup returns CDR1 SQVTM and CDR2 ANQGSEA. CDR3 amino acids: CSVADRGNTGELFF. In DNA, the CDR3 is TGCAGCGTTGCCGACAGGGGAAACACCGGGGAGCTGTTTTTT.

V is TRBV6-4 and J is TRBJ1-2; 7 bases fit TRBD1. The CDR3 consists of 17 residues. V shed 0 bases and J 8 bases; nucleotides not matched to a gene: 15. Germline V lookup: CDR1 MRHNA, CDR2 SNTAGT. The CDR3 DNA is TGTGCCAGCAGTGACTCTCACCTTGATAAGACAGGGCAAGGCTACACCTTC. Amino acids: CASSDSHLDKTGQGYTF.

The chain combines TRBV5-1 with TRBJ1-1; D perhaps matches TRBD1 (5 bases). This CDR3 comprises 14 residues. V lost 6 bases and J 1 base, leaving 13 bases between the germline ends. In germline, CDR1 is SGHRS, CDR2 YFSETQ. CDR3 nucleotides: TGCGCCAGCAACCCCGACGGGGGGAACACTGAAGCTTTCTTT. The encoded protein is CASNPDGGNTEAFF.

This chain uses TRBV28 with TRBJ1-2; the D is unclear. The CDR3 loop spans 11 amino acids. CDR1 is MDHEN, CDR2 SYDVKM, per germline. Trimming left V 2 bases short and J 4 bases short, with 2 bases between. CDR3 protein: CASSLRYGYTF. CDR3 nucleotide sequence: TGTGCCAGCAGTTTACGCTATGGCTACACCTTC.

The DNA for the CDR3 is TGTGCCAGCAGCTTAGGACAGCTCTACGAGCAGTACTTC. It codes for CASSLGQLYEQYF. The V call is TRBV7-9, the J call TRBJ2-7; tentatively, D is TRBD1 (5 bases). The CDR3 loop spans 13 amino acids. The germline CDR1 and CDR2 sequences are SEHNR and FQNEAQ (reference sequence). The ends were cut back, 1 base at V and 3 bases at J, with 7 bases in the middle.

The table lists this clone with a count of one. The gene calls are TRBV5-1 and TRBJ2-1; 10 bases agree with TRBD2. This CDR3 has 17 amino acids. V dropped 4 bases and J dropped 7; count of bases not matched to a gene: 14. Germline assignment: CDR1 SGHRS and CDR2 YFSETQ. CDR3 nucleotide sequence: TGCGCCAGCAGCGGGGCACTAGCGGGGACCGGTCGGAATGAGCAGTTCTTC. Its translation: CASSGALAGTGRNEQFF.

The V gene is TRBV6-4, the J gene TRBJ2-1, with 8 bases lining up with TRBD2. The V and J ends lost 4 bases and 3 bases, in that order; junction bases with no gene match: 11. Germline CDR1 reads MRHNA; CDR2 reads SNTAGT. CDR3 length equals 17 residues. The CDR3 region has the DNA TGTGCCAGCAGTGTTGGCCCGGGCCTAGCGGGCTACAATGAGCAGTTCTTC. Translating gives CASSVGPGLAGYNEQFF.

This clone was picked up a small number of times. The rearrangement joins TRBV3-1 (or the pseudogene TRBV3-2) to TRBJ2-7, with 7 positions matching TRBD2. CDR3 length: 13 amino acids. The V gene end was trimmed by 2 bases and the J gene end by 6 bases; junction bases not matched to a gene: 4. Germline CDR1 LGHDT, CDR2 YNNKEL (reference sequence). The CDR3 here is CASSQTSVGEQYF. The CDR3 DNA sequence: TGTGCCAGCAGCCAAACTAGCGTCGGCGAGCAGTACTTC.

This clone came up once. This chain uses TRBV3-1 (or the pseudogene TRBV3-2) with TRBJ2-7; 8 bases agree with TRBD2. V lost 4 bases and J lost 4; bases outside the gene matches: 6. CDR1 is LGHDT and CDR2 is YNNKEL in the germline V gene (reference sequence). The CDR3 sequence is 14 residues long. CDR3 coding DNA: TGTGCCAGCAGCCCCAAAGCGGGGGAGTACGAGCAGTACTTC. Translating gives CASSPKAGEYEQYF.

The chain links TRBV4-1 to TRBJ1-2, with D possibly being TRBD1 (5 bases). CDR1 and CDR2 (germline): MGHRA, YSYEKL. Deletions cut 7 bases from V and 4 bases from J, with 19 bases between. The CDR3 runs 15 residues. CDR3 in amino acids: CASTLGPRRGYGYTF. CDR3 coding DNA: TGCGCCAGCACCCTTGGGCCTCGGAGGGGCTATGGCTACACCTTC.

The chain is built from TRBV14 and TRBJ2-1; 16 positions match TRBD2. This CDR3 is built from 17 residues. V shed 0 bases, J shed 11 bases, and the junction held 7 bases outside the gene matches. Germline CDR1 reads SGHDN; CDR2 reads FVKESK. The CDR3 region is CASSQDEGLAGGTQQFF. In DNA, the CDR3 is TGTGCCAGCAGCCAAGATGAGGGACTAGCGGGGGGGACCCAGCAGTTCTTC.

This clone was observed once. The chain links TRBV7-8 to TRBJ1-2; D gene ambiguous. V was trimmed by 7 bases and J by 4 bases, leaving 19 bases between them. This CDR3 comprises 15 residues. Looked up from germline, CDR1 is SGHVS and CDR2 is FQNEAQ. The CDR3 region is CASTPEEGVSYGYTF. CDR3 coding DNA: TGTGCCAGCACCCCCGAAGAGGGCGTGAGCTATGGCTACACCTTC.

This chain connects TRBV6-2 or TRBV6-3 to TRBJ2-6, with a weak D call TRBD2 (6 bases). Germline CDR1 MNHEY, CDR2 SVGEGT. The CDR3 loop spans 18 amino acids. The V gene lost 2 bases and the J gene lost 0 bases, with 14 bases spanning the gap. The DNA for the CDR3 is TGTGCCAGCAGTTACCCGACTAGTATCCACTCTGGGGCCAACGTCCTGACTTTC. Translation: CASSYPTSIHSGANVLTF.

The chain employs TRBV6-5 and TRBJ1-5; no reliable D call. Germline V gene data show CDR1 as MNHEY and CDR2 as SVGAGI. The CDR3 spans 13 residues. V lost 8 bases to trimming and J lost 7 bases, with 15 bases between them. CDR3 protein: CASAWSRRQPQHF. In DNA, the CDR3 is TGTGCCAGCGCATGGTCCCGGAGGCAGCCCCAGCATTTT.

The chain employs TRBV15 and TRBJ1-2; tentatively, D is TRBD1 (5 bases). Trimming took 0 bases from V and 1 from J, leaving 12 bases between them. Germline V gene data show CDR1 as LNHNV and CDR2 as YYDKDF (reference sequence). CDR3 length: 16 residues. This chain's CDR3 is CATSRDKEGVNYGYTF. The DNA of the CDR3 is TGTGCCACCAGCAGAGATAAAGAAGGGGTTAACTATGGCTACACCTTC. Full variable domain (missing parts from reference TRBV15 and TRBJ1-2): DAMVIQNPRYQVTQFGKPVTLSCSQTLNHNVMYWYQQKSSQAPKLLFHYYDKDFNNEADTPDNFQSRRPNTSFCFLDIRSPGLGDTAMYLCATSRDKEGVNYGYTFGSGTRLTVV.

This rearrangement joins TRBV19 to TRBJ2-5; possible D gene TRBD2, 6 bases. The V and J ends lost 7 bases and 5 bases respectively, with 23 bases between them. The germline CDR1 and CDR2 sequences are LNHDA and SQIVND (reference sequence). The CDR3 runs 16 residues. CDR3: CASKMRGFLLEETQYF. The CDR3 coding sequence is TGTGCCAGTAAGATGCGGGGATTCCTACTGGAGGAGACCCAGTACTTC.

This clone was seen just once. V usage is TRBV6-5 and J usage is TRBJ1-3, with D possibly TRBD1 on 5 matching bases. This CDR3 is built from 14 residues. V lost 0 bases to trimming and J lost 2 bases, with 5 bases between them. Per the germline V gene, CDR1 is MNHEY and CDR2 is SVGAGI. In nucleotides, the CDR3 is TGTGCCAGCAGTTACTCGACAGCTGGAAACACCATATATTTT. The encoded protein is CASSYSTAGNTIYF.